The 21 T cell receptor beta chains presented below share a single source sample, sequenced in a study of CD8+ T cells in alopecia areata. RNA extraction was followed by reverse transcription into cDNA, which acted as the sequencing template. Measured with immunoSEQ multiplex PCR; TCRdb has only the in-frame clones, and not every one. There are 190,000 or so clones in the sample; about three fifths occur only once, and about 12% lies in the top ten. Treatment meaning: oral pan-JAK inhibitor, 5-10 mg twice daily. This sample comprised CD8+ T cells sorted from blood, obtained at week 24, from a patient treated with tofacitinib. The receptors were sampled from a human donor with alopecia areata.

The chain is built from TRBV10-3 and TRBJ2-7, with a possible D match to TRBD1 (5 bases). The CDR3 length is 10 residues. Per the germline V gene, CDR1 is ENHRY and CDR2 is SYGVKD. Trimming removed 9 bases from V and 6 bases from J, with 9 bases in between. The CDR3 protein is CAMGLPEQYF. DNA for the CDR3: TGTGCCATGGGGCTCCCCGAGCAGTACTTC.

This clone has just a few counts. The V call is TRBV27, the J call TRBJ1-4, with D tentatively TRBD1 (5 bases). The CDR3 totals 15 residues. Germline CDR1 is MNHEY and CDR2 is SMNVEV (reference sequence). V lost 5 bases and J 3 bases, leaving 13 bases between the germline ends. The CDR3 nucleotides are TGTGCCAGCAGTCAAAGGGACGGCGCTAATGAAAAACTGTTTTTT. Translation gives CASSQRDGANEKLFF. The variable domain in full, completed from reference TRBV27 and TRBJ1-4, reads EAQVTQNPRYLITVTGKKLTVTCSQNMNHEYMSWYRQDPGLGLRQIYYSMNVEVTDKGDVPEGYKVSRKEKRNFPLILESPSPNQTSLYFCASSQRDGANEKLFFGSGTQLSVL.

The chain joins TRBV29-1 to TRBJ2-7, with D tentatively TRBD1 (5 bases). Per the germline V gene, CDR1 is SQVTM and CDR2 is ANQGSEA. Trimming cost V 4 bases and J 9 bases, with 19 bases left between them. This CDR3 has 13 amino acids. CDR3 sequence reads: CSVGVTAPFGQYF. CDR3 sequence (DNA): TGCAGCGTTGGAGTGACAGCCCCGTTCGGGCAGTACTTC.

DNA for the CDR3: TGCGCCAGCAGCCCGCGACAGGGCTCCTACGAGCAGTACTTC. It specifies CASSPRQGSYEQYF. J is TRBJ2-7 and V is TRBV5-1; 7 bases agree with TRBD1. CDR1 and CDR2 from the germline V gene are SGHRS and YFSETQ. This CDR3 region has 14 residues. V shed 4 bases and J 0 bases; nucleotides not matched to a gene: 4.

CDR3 sequence reads: CASSPEGTNYGYTF. The DNA for the CDR3 is TGTGCCAGCAGCCCCGAGGGGACAAACTATGGCTACACCTTC. The chain links TRBV11-2 to TRBJ1-2, with D maybe TRBD1 (6 bases). Germline-derived CDR1 and CDR2 are SGHAT and FQNNGV. This CDR3 has 14 residues. Trimming left V 5 bases short and J 2 bases short, with 12 bases between.

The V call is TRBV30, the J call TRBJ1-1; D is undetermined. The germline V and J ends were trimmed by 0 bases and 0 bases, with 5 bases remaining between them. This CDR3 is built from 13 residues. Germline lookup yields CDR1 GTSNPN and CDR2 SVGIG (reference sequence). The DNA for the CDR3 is TGTGCCTGGAGTGTTTCCGTGAACACTGAAGCTTTCTTT. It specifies CAWSVSVNTEAFF.

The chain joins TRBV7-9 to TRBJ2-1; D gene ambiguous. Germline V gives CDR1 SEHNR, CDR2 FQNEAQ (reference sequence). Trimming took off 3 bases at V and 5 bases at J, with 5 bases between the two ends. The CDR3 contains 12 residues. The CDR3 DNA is TGTGCCAGCAGCTTGGAAAACAATGAGCAGTTCTTC. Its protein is CASSLENNEQFF.

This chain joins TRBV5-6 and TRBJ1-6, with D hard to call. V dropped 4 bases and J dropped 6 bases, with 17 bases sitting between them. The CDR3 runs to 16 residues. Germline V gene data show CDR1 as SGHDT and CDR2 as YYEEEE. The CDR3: CASSAGLTPGNSPLHF. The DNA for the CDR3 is TGTGCCAGCAGCGCAGGTCTTACGCCGGGTAATTCACCCCTCCACTTT.

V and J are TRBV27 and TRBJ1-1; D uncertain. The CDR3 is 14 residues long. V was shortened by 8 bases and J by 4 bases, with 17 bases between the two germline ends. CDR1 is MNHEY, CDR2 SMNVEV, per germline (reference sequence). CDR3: CASAPSPTGTEAFF. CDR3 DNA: TGTGCCAGCGCGCCCTCACCGACGGGCACTGAAGCTTTCTTT.

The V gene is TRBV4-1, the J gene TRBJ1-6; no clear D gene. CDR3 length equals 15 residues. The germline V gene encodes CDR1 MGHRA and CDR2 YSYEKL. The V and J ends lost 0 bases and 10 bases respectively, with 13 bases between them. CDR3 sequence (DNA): TGCGCCAGCAGCCAAGATCGTAGGGTTGGGTCACCCCTCCACTTT. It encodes CASSQDRRVGSPLHF.

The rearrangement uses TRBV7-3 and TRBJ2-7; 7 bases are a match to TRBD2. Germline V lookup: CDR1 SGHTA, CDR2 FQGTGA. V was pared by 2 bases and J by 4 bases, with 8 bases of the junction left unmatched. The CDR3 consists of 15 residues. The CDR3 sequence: CASSLVAGEPYEQYF. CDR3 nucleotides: TGTGCCAGCAGCTTAGTTGCGGGGGAGCCTTACGAGCAGTACTTC. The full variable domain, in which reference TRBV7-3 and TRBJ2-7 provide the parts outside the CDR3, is GAGVSQTPSNKVTEKGKYVELRCDPISGHTALYWYRQSLGQGPEFLIYFQGTGAADDSGLPNDRFFAVRPEGSVSTLKIQRTERGDSAVYLCASSLVAGEPYEQYFGPGTRLTVT.

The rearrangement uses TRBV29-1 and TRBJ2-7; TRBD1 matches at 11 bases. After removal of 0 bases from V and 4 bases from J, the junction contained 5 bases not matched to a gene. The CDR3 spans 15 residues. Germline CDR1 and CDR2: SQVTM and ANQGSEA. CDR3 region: CSVEDGGQGVYEQYF. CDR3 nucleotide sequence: TGCAGCGTTGAAGATGGGGGACAGGGGGTGTACGAGCAGTACTTC.

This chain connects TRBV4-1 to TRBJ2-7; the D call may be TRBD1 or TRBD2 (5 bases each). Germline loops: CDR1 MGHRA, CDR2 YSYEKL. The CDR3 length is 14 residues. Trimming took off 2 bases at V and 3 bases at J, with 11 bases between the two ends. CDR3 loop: CASSQRDGNYEQYF. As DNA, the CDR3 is TGCGCCAGCAGCCAAAGGGACGGAAACTACGAGCAGTACTTC.

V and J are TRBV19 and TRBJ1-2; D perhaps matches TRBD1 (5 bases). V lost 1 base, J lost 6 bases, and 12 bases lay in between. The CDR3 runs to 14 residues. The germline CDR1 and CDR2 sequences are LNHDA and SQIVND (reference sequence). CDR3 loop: CASSIAGQGHGYTF. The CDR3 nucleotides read TGTGCCAGTAGTATAGCTGGGCAGGGACATGGCTACACCTTC.

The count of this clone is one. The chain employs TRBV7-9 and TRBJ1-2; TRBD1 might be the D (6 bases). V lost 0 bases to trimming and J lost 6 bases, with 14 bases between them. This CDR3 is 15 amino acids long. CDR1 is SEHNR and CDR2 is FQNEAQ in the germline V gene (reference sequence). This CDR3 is CASSLALGARDGYTF. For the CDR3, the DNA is TGTGCCAGCAGCTTAGCTTTGGGGGCCCGGGATGGCTACACCTTC. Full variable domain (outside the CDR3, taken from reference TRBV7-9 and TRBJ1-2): DTGVSQNPRHKITKRGQNVTFRCDPISEHNRLYWYRQTLGQGPEFLTYFQNEAQLEKSRLLSDRFSAERPKGSFSTLEIQRTEQGDSAMYLCASSLALGARDGYTFGSGTRLTVV.

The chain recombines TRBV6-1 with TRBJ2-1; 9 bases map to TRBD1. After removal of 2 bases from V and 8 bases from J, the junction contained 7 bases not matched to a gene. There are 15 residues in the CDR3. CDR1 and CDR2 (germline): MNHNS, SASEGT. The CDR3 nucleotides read TGTGCCAGCAGTGAATGGGGGACAGGGTATGATGAGCAGTTCTTC. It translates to CASSEWGTGYDEQFF.

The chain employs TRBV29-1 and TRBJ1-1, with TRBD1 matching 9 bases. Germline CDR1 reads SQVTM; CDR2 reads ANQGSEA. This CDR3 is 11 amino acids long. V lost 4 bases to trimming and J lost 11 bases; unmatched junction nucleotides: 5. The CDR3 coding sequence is TGCAGCGTTGGGGGGACAGGGAGCGCTTTCTTT. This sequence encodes CSVGGTGSAFF.

The chain's CDR3 is CARVEEVRNEQFF. In DNA form, the CDR3 reads TGTGCCCGTGTGGAGGAGGTGCGCAATGAGCAGTTCTTC. This chain joins TRBV30 and TRBJ2-1; possible D gene TRBD2, 5 bases. V was clipped by 8 bases and J by 6 bases, with 17 bases between them. CDR3 length: 13 residues. Germline CDR1 reads GTSNPN; CDR2 reads SVGIG (reference sequence).

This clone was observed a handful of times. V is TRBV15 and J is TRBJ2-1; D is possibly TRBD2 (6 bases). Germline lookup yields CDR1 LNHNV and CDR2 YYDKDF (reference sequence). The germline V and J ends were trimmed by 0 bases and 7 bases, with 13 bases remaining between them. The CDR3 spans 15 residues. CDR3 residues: CATSRDYGGRNEQFF. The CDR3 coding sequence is TGTGCCACCAGCAGAGATTACGGGGGTCGGAATGAGCAGTTCTTC.

This CDR3 reads CASSRHPTGRTNYGYTF. The CDR3 DNA sequence: TGCGCCAGCAGCCGGCACCCGACAGGCCGCACTAACTATGGCTACACCTTC. V and J are TRBV4-1 and TRBJ1-2, with D possibly matching TRBD1 (6 bases). Germline loops: CDR1 MGHRA, CDR2 YSYEKL. Trimming stripped 4 bases from V and 0 bases from J, with 18 bases between. The CDR3 has 17 amino acids.

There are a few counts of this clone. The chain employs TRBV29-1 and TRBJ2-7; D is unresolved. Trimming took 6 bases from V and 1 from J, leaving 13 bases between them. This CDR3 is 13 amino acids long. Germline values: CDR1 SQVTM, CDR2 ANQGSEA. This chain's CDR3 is CSVVSSLSYEQYF. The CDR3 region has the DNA TGCAGCGTCGTCAGTTCGTTATCCTACGAGCAGTACTTC.